These 7 T cell receptor beta chains were all obtained from the same sample, sequenced in a study of CD8+ T cells in alopecia areata. Investigators isolated RNA and reverse transcribed it into cDNA to act as the sequencing template. Repertoires were generated with immunoSEQ multiplex PCR, while TCRdb's copy carries only in-frame clones and drops some. The sample includes 110,000 to 150,000 clones, approximately 65% of them seen just once. Material: CD8+ T cells sorted from blood. The receptors here all came from a human donor in good health.

The chain employs TRBV13 and TRBJ2-4; possibly TRBD1 or TRBD2 for D (5 bases each). Per germline, CDR1 PRHDT and CDR2 FYEKMQ (reference sequence). Trimming removed 5 bases from V and 0 bases from J, with 14 bases in between. The CDR3 runs 16 residues. The CDR3 here is CASSARDDLAKNIQYF. The CDR3 coding sequence is TGTGCCAGCAGCGCCCGGGACGATCTAGCCAAAAACATTCAGTACTTC.

In the case of this clone: A far larger clone is one base from this, pointing to a likely read error. Other DNA variants within this sample encode the same CDR3. The V call is TRBV27, the J call TRBJ2-1; 8 bases map to TRBD2. In germline, CDR1 is MNHEY, CDR2 SMNVEV (reference sequence). The length of the CDR3 is 15 residues. CDR3 sequence (DNA): TGCGCCAGCAGTTTAGCGGGAAATTTAGGTAATGAGCAGTTCTTC. This gives the protein CASSLAGNLGNEQFF.

This sequence joins TRBV9 and TRBJ2-2; D possibly corresponds to TRBD2 (6 bases). Germline CDR1 is SGDLS and CDR2 is YYNGEE. Deletions cut 3 bases from V and 3 bases from J, with 18 bases between. This CDR3 spans 17 amino acids. The CDR3 loop is CASSAPIGGRDTGELFF. In nucleotides, the CDR3 is TGTGCCAGCAGCGCCCCAATCGGGGGTAGGGACACCGGGGAGCTGTTTTTT.

This chain uses TRBV4-1 with TRBJ2-3; D is uncertain. Germline V lookup: CDR1 MGHRA, CDR2 YSYEKL. The CDR3 is 12 residues long. The V and J ends lost 0 bases and 7 bases respectively, with 5 bases between them. CDR3 DNA sequence: TGCGCCAGCAGCCAAGAGGGCAATACGCAGTATTTT. This sequence encodes CASSQEGNTQYF.

The chain recombines TRBV27 with TRBJ2-3, with 10 bases identical to TRBD2. CDR3 length: 19 residues. Per the germline V gene, CDR1 is MNHEY and CDR2 is SMNVEV (reference sequence). V shed 1 base, J shed 0 bases, and the junction held 10 bases outside the gene matches. The CDR3 loop is CASSLLRSGRGISTDTQYF. CDR3 sequence (DNA): TGTGCCAGCAGTTTATTGAGAAGCGGGAGGGGCATTAGCACAGATACGCAGTATTTT.

This chain connects TRBV9 to TRBJ1-1, with 7 positions matching TRBD1. V was clipped by 3 bases and J by 1 base; unmatched bases: 12. CDR1 is SGDLS, CDR2 YYNGEE, per germline. The CDR3 spans 17 residues. In DNA, the CDR3 is TGTGCCAGCAGCGGGACCGGGACAGTTTTACCGAACACTGAAGCTTTCTTT. This codes for CASSGTGTVLPNTEAFF.

The rearrangement links TRBV19 to TRBJ1-5, with TRBD1 identical over 10 bases. The CDR3 spans 17 residues. V trimming: 3 bases; J trimming: 8 bases; junction bases outside the gene matches: 13. Germline V lookup: CDR1 LNHDA, CDR2 SQIVND (reference sequence). The CDR3 bases are TGTGCCAGTAGTATCAATTGGGGACAGGGGTTGATGGAGCCCCAGCATTTT. It codes for CASSINWGQGLMEPQHF.